Shown below are 31 T cell receptor beta chains from a single sample sequenced in a study of blood T cell repertoires in COVID-19. Some clones are missing from TCRdb's copy, which holds only in-frame ones; the method was immunoSEQ multiplex PCR. This sample yields more than 60,000 clones, of which 80% to 85% are seen a single time; 3.5% to 4% belongs to the top ten. Sample: peripheral blood. These TCRs come from a man aged 50-60 years with acute or convalescent COVID-19.

The gene calls are TRBV6-5 and TRBJ2-1; 11 nucleotides align to TRBD1. Trimming removed 0 bases from V and 12 bases from J; junction bases left unmatched: 10. This CDR3 spans 16 amino acids. The germline V gene encodes CDR1 MNHEY and CDR2 SVGAGI. The CDR3 coding sequence is TGTGCCAGCAGTTACTCAGACCCGGGACAGGGGGTTTCGCAGTTCTTC. The encoded protein is CASSYSDPGQGVSQFF.

This rearrangement joins TRBV24-1 to TRBJ2-1; a weak D match, TRBD2 (6 bases). Germline V gene data show CDR1 as KGHDR and CDR2 as SFDVKD. Between the trimmed V and J ends, which lost 7 bases and 7 bases, there was a span of 13 bases. The length of the CDR3 is 13 residues. The CDR3 reads CATSGRTRNEQFF. The DNA of the CDR3 is TGTGCCACCAGCGGGAGAACCAGGAATGAGCAGTTCTTC.

This chain uses TRBV7-2 with TRBJ1-2, with 8 positions matching TRBD1. The germline V gene has CDR1 SGHTA and CDR2 FQGNSA. Germline trimming cut 7 bases from V and 5 bases from J; bases unmatched to any gene: 21. This CDR3 is 18 amino acids long. CDR3 in DNA: TGTGCCAGCACCCCCCGGACAGGGACGGTTAGGGAACAATATGGCTACACCTTC. Its translation is CASTPRTGTVREQYGYTF. The whole variable domain, filled in from reference TRBV7-2 and TRBJ1-2, reads GAGVSQSPSNKVTEKGKDVELRCDPISGHTALYWYRQSLGQGLEFLIYFQGNSAPDKSGLPSDRFSAERTGGSVSTLTIQRTQQEDSAVYLCASTPRTGTVREQYGYTFGSGTRLTVV.

The V call is TRBV6-2 or TRBV6-3, the J call TRBJ1-1; D is unclear. This CDR3 spans 12 amino acids. Trimming shortened V by 2 bases and J by 7 bases, and 8 bases separated the two germline ends. The germline gives CDR1 MNHEY, CDR2 SVGEGT. CDR3: CASSYEYREAFF. DNA of the CDR3: TGTGCCAGCAGTTACGAGTATCGTGAAGCTTTCTTT.

The V call is TRBV10-3, the J call TRBJ2-4; 11 bases align to TRBD1. The CDR3 is 18 residues long. Germline loops: CDR1 ENHRY, CDR2 SYGVKD. The V and J ends lost 2 bases and 1 base, in that order; junction bases with no gene match: 7. CDR3 amino acids: CAISEPRGQGAAKNIQYF. As DNA, the CDR3 is TGTGCCATCAGTGAGCCGCGTGGACAGGGGGCGGCCAAAAACATTCAGTACTTC.

The gene calls are TRBV19 and TRBJ2-3, with TRBD2 identical over 8 bases. This CDR3 is 16 amino acids long. Germline V gives CDR1 LNHDA, CDR2 SQIVND (reference sequence). Trimming removed 1 base from V and 4 bases from J; junction bases left unmatched: 7. Here the CDR3 DNA reads TGTGCCAGTAGTATAGTTAGCGGGACTGTTGCAGATACGCAGTATTTT. Translation gives CASSIVSGTVADTQYF.

The V gene is TRBV28, the J gene TRBJ2-2; possibly TRBD1 for D (6 bases). Germline assignment: CDR1 MDHEN and CDR2 SYDVKM. V was trimmed by 6 bases and J by 6 bases, leaving 14 bases between them. The CDR3 spans 14 residues. This CDR3 reads CASRTYRVSGELFF. DNA for the CDR3: TGTGCCAGCAGAACTTACAGGGTTTCCGGGGAGCTGTTTTTT.

The chain links TRBV6-6 to TRBJ1-5; the match to TRBD1 covers 10 bases. V shed 6 bases and J 9 bases; nucleotides not matched to a gene: 8. The CDR3 totals 14 residues. Germline loops: CDR1 MNHNY, CDR2 SVGAGI (reference sequence). CDR3 nucleotide sequence: TGTGCCAGCAGAAAAGGACAGGGGGTAGGGCCCCAGCATTTT. This sequence encodes CASRKGQGVGPQHF.

V is TRBV12-3 or TRBV12-4 and J is TRBJ2-5; 8 bases are a match to TRBD1. CDR3 length: 13 amino acids. The J segment lost 5 bases and the V segment lost 6 bases, leaving 5 bases of the junction unmatched. The CDR3 here is CASRRDRFETQYF. CDR3 nucleotide sequence: TGTGCCAGCAGGAGGGACAGGTTTGAGACCCAGTACTTC.

As regards this clone: Because it lacks the conserved phenylalanine or tryptophan at the end, this CDR3 is likely a read error. It is unclear where the CDR3 begins or ends on the DNA, so no DNA is shown, and the CDR3 is as TCRdb lists it. The chain has TRBV7-9 and TRBJ1-2; TRBD1, the table's D call, was not compared with the DNA. Per the germline V gene, CDR1 is SEHNR and CDR2 is FQNEAQ (reference sequence). From its first to its last residue, the CDR3 has 13 amino acids. CDR3 in amino acids: CASSNPGQGVIAV.

In this sample, this clone turned up once. The CDR3 DNA reads as TGTGCCAGCAGCCCCCGGACAGTTAACTATGGCTACACCTTC. This encodes CASSPRTVNYGYTF. The V gene is TRBV3-1 (or the pseudogene TRBV3-2), the J gene TRBJ1-2, with a possible D match to TRBD1 (6 bases). Between the trimmed V and J ends, which lost 4 bases and 1 base, there was a span of 10 bases. This CDR3 spans 14 amino acids. Germline V gives CDR1 LGHDT, CDR2 YNNKEL (reference sequence).

The J gene is TRBJ2-5, the V gene TRBV15; possibly TRBD1 for D (5 bases). Trimming shortened V by 0 bases and J by 4 bases, and 9 bases separated the two germline ends. This CDR3 contains 14 residues. The germline V gene has CDR1 LNHNV and CDR2 YYDKDF (reference sequence). The CDR3 loop reads CATSREDTPETQYF. Written as DNA, the CDR3 is TGTGCCACCAGCAGAGAGGACACTCCAGAGACCCAGTACTTC.

The chain recombines TRBV9 with TRBJ1-2; a possible D gene is TRBD1 (6 bases). The CDR3 runs 13 residues. Trimming pared 4 bases from V and 6 bases from J, leaving 13 bases between. Germline lookup yields CDR1 SGDLS and CDR2 YYNGEE. The CDR3 spells CASSSRGGNGYTF. DNA of the CDR3: TGTGCCAGCAGCTCAAGGGGGGGAAATGGCTACACCTTC.

The chain carries TRBV7-2 and TRBJ2-1; 9 nucleotides align to TRBD2. This CDR3 spans 16 amino acids. Trimming removed 5 bases from V and 7 bases from J; junction bases left unmatched: 12. CDR1 is SGHTA, CDR2 FQGNSA, per germline. The CDR3 loop is CASSPGTSRLLNEQFF. The CDR3 region has the DNA TGTGCCAGCAGCCCGGGGACTAGCAGACTACTGAATGAGCAGTTCTTC.

Only a few counts were recorded for this clone. This chain links TRBV4-2 with TRBJ2-1; TRBD2 matches 8 bases. The V gene end was trimmed by 0 bases and the J gene end by 8 bases; junction bases not matched to a gene: 9. The CDR3 length is 16 residues. Per the germline V gene, CDR1 is LGHNA and CDR2 is YNFKEQ. CDR3 nucleotide sequence: TGTGCCAGCAGCCAAGACGTCGGGACTAGGCAGTATGAGCAGTTCTTC. As protein: CASSQDVGTRQYEQFF.

The V call is TRBV7-2, the J call TRBJ2-7, with no clear D. The CDR3 contains 11 residues. Germline assignment: CDR1 SGHTA and CDR2 FQGNSA. Trimming removed 5 bases from V and 3 bases from J, with 5 bases in between. This CDR3 is CASSLYYEQYF. Here the CDR3 DNA reads TGTGCCAGCAGCCTTTACTACGAGCAGTACTTC.

The V gene is TRBV13, the J gene TRBJ1-2; 8 bases map to TRBD1. In germline, CDR1 is PRHDT, CDR2 FYEKMQ (reference sequence). Trimming at V came to 1 base and at J to 4 bases, leaving 5 bases not matched to a gene. This CDR3 spans 15 amino acids. Written as DNA, the CDR3 is TGTGCCAGCAGCTTAGAAGGGCAGGGGGCCTATGGCTACACCTTC. Amino acids: CASSLEGQGAYGYTF.

The genes are TRBV6-6 and TRBJ2-1; TRBD2 aligns across 14 bases. V was clipped by 5 bases and J by 12 bases; unmatched bases: 9. The CDR3 is 15 amino acids. Germline values: CDR1 MNHNY, CDR2 SVGAGI (reference sequence). CDR3 in amino acids: CASSDLTSGRAMQFF. CDR3 sequence (DNA): TGTGCCAGCAGTGACCTGACTAGCGGGAGGGCCATGCAGTTCTTC.

The V call is TRBV27, the J call TRBJ2-7, with 9 positions matching TRBD2. The CDR3 is 14 amino acids. Looked up from germline, CDR1 is MNHEY and CDR2 is SMNVEV (reference sequence). V dropped 6 bases and J dropped 3; count of bases not matched to a gene: 6. The CDR3 DNA sequence: TGTGCCAGCAGCCCTAGCGGGACGGGCTACGAGCAGTACTTC. It specifies CASSPSGTGYEQYF.

The rearrangement links TRBV25-1 to TRBJ2-3; no definite D call. This CDR3 is built from 14 residues. The V gene lost 3 bases and the J gene lost 5 bases, with 12 bases spanning the gap. Germline V gene sequence: CDR1 MGHDK, CDR2 SYGVNS. For the CDR3, the DNA is TGTGCCAGCAGTGATCCACCCCAGATAGATACGCAGTATTTT. Protein product: CASSDPPQIDTQYF.

This chain links TRBV19 with TRBJ2-1, with 7 bases lining up with TRBD2. CDR1 and CDR2 from the germline V gene are LNHDA and SQIVND (reference sequence). This CDR3 is built from 13 residues. The junction had 4 bases not matched to a gene; V was cut back by 5 bases and J by 6 bases. The CDR3, as DNA: TGTGCCAGTAGTCGGACTAGATTCAATGAGCAGTTCTTC. Amino acid sequence: CASSRTRFNEQFF. Complete variable domain (other parts from reference TRBV19 and TRBJ2-1): DGGITQSPKYLFRKEGQNVTLSCEQNLNHDAMYWYRQDPGQGLRLIYYSQIVNDFQKGDIAEGYSVSREKKESFPLTVTSAQKNPTAFYLCASSRTRFNEQFFGPGTRLTVL.

The chain is built from TRBV3-1 (or the pseudogene TRBV3-2) and TRBJ2-1; 9 bases agree with TRBD1. The CDR3 totals 17 residues. Germline CDR1 is LGHDT and CDR2 is YNNKEL (reference sequence). The V gene end was trimmed by 1 base and the J gene end by 7 bases; junction bases not matched to a gene: 11. The CDR3 spells CASSQGGTGTGRNEQFF. CDR3 DNA sequence: TGTGCCAGCAGCCAAGGGGGAACCGGGACAGGGCGAAATGAGCAGTTCTTC.

This clone appeared a single time. The chain links TRBV19 to TRBJ1-6, with a tentative D call TRBD1 (5 bases). Deletions cut 9 bases from V and 5 bases from J, with 17 bases between. The CDR3 runs 15 residues. Germline V lookup: CDR1 LNHDA, CDR2 SQIVND (reference sequence). As DNA, the CDR3 is TGTGCCAGCCTCGACGGGGGGGAGCATAATTCACCCCTCCACTTT. This translates into CASLDGGEHNSPLHF.

The genes are TRBV4-3 and TRBJ2-6, with D possibly being TRBD1 (6 bases). Germline CDR1 reads LGHNA; CDR2 reads YSLEER. The CDR3 runs 15 residues. V was shortened by 4 bases and J by 2 bases, with 9 bases between the two germline ends. This CDR3 is CASSLGTPGANVLTF. The CDR3 DNA sequence: TGCGCCAGCAGCCTGGGGACACCTGGGGCCAACGTCCTGACTTTC.

The CDR3 coding sequence is TGTGCCAGCAGTTCTCCAGGGGGATTGTATGAAAAACTGTTTTTT. It encodes CASSSPGGLYEKLFF. This sequence joins TRBV28 and TRBJ1-4, with 7 bases that match TRBD1. Germline V CDR1 and CDR2: MDHEN, SYDVKM. The V and J ends lost 4 bases and 6 bases, in that order; junction bases with no gene match: 8. The CDR3 consists of 15 residues.

This clone is classed as medium-sized. J is TRBJ1-6 and V is TRBV4-3; possible D gene TRBD1, 6 bases. This CDR3 is 15 amino acids long. The germline V gene encodes CDR1 LGHNA and CDR2 YSLEER. Trimming shortened V by 1 base and J by 7 bases, and 11 bases separated the two germline ends. CDR3 protein: CASSQAGQLNSPLHF. CDR3 DNA sequence: TGCGCCAGCAGCCAAGCGGGACAACTGAATTCACCCCTCCACTTT.

V and J are TRBV9 and TRBJ2-7, with TRBD1 as a possible D gene (6 bases). The CDR3 extends over 14 amino acids. The ends were cut back, 3 bases at V and 6 bases at J, with 16 bases in the middle. Germline CDR1 is SGDLS and CDR2 is YYNGEE. The CDR3, as DNA: TGTGCCAGCAGCGCCGGGACAAGGGACGGCGAGCAGTACTTC. It codes for CASSAGTRDGEQYF.

The V and J genes are TRBV10-3 and TRBJ2-7, with D hard to call. Germline assignment: CDR1 ENHRY and CDR2 SYGVKD. The CDR3 consists of 12 residues. Trimming stripped 4 bases from V and 3 bases from J, with 7 bases between. The CDR3 nucleotides read TGTGCCATCAGTGGGCAGGACTACGAGCAGTACTTC. It codes for CAISGQDYEQYF.

This clone was recorded a few times. V gene TRBV9 combines with J gene TRBJ2-2; 10 nucleotides align to TRBD2. The germline V gene has CDR1 SGDLS and CDR2 YYNGEE. V lost 0 bases, J lost 1 base, and 3 bases stayed unmatched. The CDR3 is 17 amino acids. CDR3 amino acids: CASSVGASGGNTGELFF. CDR3 DNA sequence: TGTGCCAGCAGCGTAGGGGCTAGCGGGGGGAACACCGGGGAGCTGTTTTTT.

The table lists this clone with a count of one. The genes are TRBV29-1 and TRBJ2-7; D perhaps matches TRBD1 (6 bases). This CDR3 spans 13 amino acids. From germline, CDR1 is SQVTM and CDR2 ANQGSEA. V was shortened by 6 bases and J by 0 bases, with 12 bases between the two germline ends. CDR3 residues: CSVRTAVSYEQYF. For the CDR3, the DNA is TGCAGCGTCAGGACAGCTGTCTCCTACGAGCAGTACTTC.

The J gene is TRBJ2-1, the V gene TRBV19; the D is unclear. Germline V lookup: CDR1 LNHDA, CDR2 SQIVND (reference sequence). Trimming removed 5 bases at V and 9 bases at J, with 11 bases between. The CDR3 runs to 12 residues. The chain's CDR3 is CASSYLSGEQFF. The CDR3 bases are TGTGCCAGTAGTTATCTCTCAGGTGAGCAGTTCTTC. Based on the CDR3 plus reference TRBV19 and TRBJ2-1, the full variable domain is DGGITQSPKYLFRKEGQNVTLSCEQNLNHDAMYWYRQDPGQGLRLIYYSQIVNDFQKGDIAEGYSVSREKKESFPLTVTSAQKNPTAFYLCASSYLSGEQFFGPGTRLTVL.